This T cell receptor beta chain stems from a study of blood T cells in healthy people across ages. Study as a whole: Template switching caught about one barcoded beta molecule for each two T cells.

This clonotype was seen a handful of times. With V trimmed by 6 bases and J by 7 bases, 5 bases remained unmatched. The CDR3 extends over 14 amino acids. Germline assignment: CDR1 DFQATT and CDR2 SNEGSKA (reference sequence). It was with a sample-barcoded 5' primer and a J-beta primer mix that a second PCR of about 7 to 12 cycles was run. TCRdb processed the 5' RACE reads anew with MiXCR; each CDR3 protein has one entry. The table shows approximately 1,000,000 distinct CDR3 sequences, with 35% to 40% occurring only once. This clonotype was sampled from a man younger than 30 in good health. This chain joins TRBV20-1 and TRBJ2-1; 14 nucleotides align to TRBD2. Sequencing used blood. In DNA, the CDR3 is TGCAGTGCGGTCGGGACTAGCGGGGGAAATGAGCAGTTCTTC. This sequence encodes CSAVGTSGGNEQFF.